Listed below are T cell receptor beta chains from one sample, sequenced in a study of cytomegalovirus exposure and HLA in healthy donors. Method: immunoSEQ multiplex PCR; TCRdb's copy keeps in-frame clones and lacks some. Among about 200,000 clones listed, roughly 91% were seen once. Sequencing used PBMCs. These receptors were collected from a woman aged 18-29 years in good health and CMV-seropositive. Both conserved end residues are part of each CDR3. A D gene is named only where the DNA matches it firmly. Some rows mark clone size as missing; the rest say once, few, many or name a class of expanded clone.

size	V	D	J	CDR3	DNA
.	TRBV2	.	TRBJ2-3	CASSVRGGAPPDTQYF	TGTGCCAGCAGTGTCAGAGGGGGGGCACCTCCAGATACGCAGTATTTT
.	TRBV30	TRBD2	TRBJ2-5	CAWSGLAGGPEETQYF	TGTGCCTGGAGTGGGCTAGCGGGAGGTCCTGAAGAGACCCAGTACTTC
.	TRBV27	.	TRBJ1-4	CASSFRRRNEKLFF	TGTGCCAGCAGTTTCAGAAGGAGGAATGAAAAACTGTTTTTT
.	TRBV18	TRBD1	TRBJ1-2	CASSQPTGVDGYTF	TGTGCCAGCTCACAACCAACAGGGGTTGATGGCTACACCTTC
.	TRBV28	TRBD1	TRBJ2-2	CASKQGDTGELFF	TGTGCCAGCAAACAGGGGGACACCGGGGAGCTGTTTTTT
once	TRBV7-7	.	TRBJ2-3	CASSLFPGYTDTQYF	TGTGCCAGCAGCTTATTTCCGGGTTACACAGATACGCAGTATTTT
.	TRBV6-1	TRBD2	TRBJ2-3	CASSDRWRERTDTQYF	TGTGCCAGCAGTGACCGCTGGCGGGAGAGAACAGATACGCAGTATTTT
.	TRBV2	TRBD2	TRBJ2-1	CASSAGAGGVNEQFF	TGTGCCAGCAGTGCTGGAGCGGGAGGGGTAAATGAGCAGTTCTTC
few	TRBV19	TRBD2	TRBJ2-1	CASRRESLSTTYNEQFF	TGTGCCAGTAGGCGGGAGTCACTCAGCACGACCTACAATGAGCAGTTCTTC
once	TRBV29-1	.	TRBJ1-3	CSVLPTVFEGSSGNTIYF	TGCAGCGTCCTCCCTACGGTATTCGAGGGCAGCTCTGGAAACACCATATATTTT
.	TRBV28	TRBD1	TRBJ2-7	CASSTPGQADEQYF	TGTGCCAGCAGTACTCCTGGACAGGCTGACGAGCAGTACTTC
.	TRBV27	.	TRBJ1-4	CASSHGGRVGEKLFF	TGTGCCAGCAGTCACGGGGGGAGGGTTGGGGAAAAACTGTTTTTT
.	TRBV7-8	TRBD2	TRBJ2-7	CASSSSTSGRDYEQYF	TGTGCCAGCAGCTCGTCGACTAGCGGGAGGGACTACGAGCAGTACTTC
.	TRBV11-2	TRBD2	TRBJ2-3	CASTRGLETDTQYF	TGTGCCAGCACCCGAGGACTAGAAACAGATACGCAGTATTTT
.	TRBV30	TRBD1	TRBJ2-7	CAWSAGGTYEQYF	TGTGCCTGGAGCGCAGGGGGCACCTACGAGCAGTACTTC
.	TRBV29-1	.	TRBJ2-3	CSGRGVSTDTQYF	TGCAGCGGACGGGGAGTGAGCACAGATACGCAGTATTTT
few	TRBV5-1	.	TRBJ2-7	CASSSTGTEAYEQYF	TGCGCCAGCAGCTCCACCGGGACTGAGGCCTACGAGCAGTACTTC
few	TRBV2	TRBD1	TRBJ2-7	CASSDTGTGVGYEQYF	TGTGCCAGCAGTGATACCGGGACAGGGGTTGGCTACGAGCAGTACTTC
.	TRBV19	.	TRBJ2-7	CASSMAGTYEQYF	TGTGCCAGTAGTATGGCGGGGACCTACGAGCAGTACTTC